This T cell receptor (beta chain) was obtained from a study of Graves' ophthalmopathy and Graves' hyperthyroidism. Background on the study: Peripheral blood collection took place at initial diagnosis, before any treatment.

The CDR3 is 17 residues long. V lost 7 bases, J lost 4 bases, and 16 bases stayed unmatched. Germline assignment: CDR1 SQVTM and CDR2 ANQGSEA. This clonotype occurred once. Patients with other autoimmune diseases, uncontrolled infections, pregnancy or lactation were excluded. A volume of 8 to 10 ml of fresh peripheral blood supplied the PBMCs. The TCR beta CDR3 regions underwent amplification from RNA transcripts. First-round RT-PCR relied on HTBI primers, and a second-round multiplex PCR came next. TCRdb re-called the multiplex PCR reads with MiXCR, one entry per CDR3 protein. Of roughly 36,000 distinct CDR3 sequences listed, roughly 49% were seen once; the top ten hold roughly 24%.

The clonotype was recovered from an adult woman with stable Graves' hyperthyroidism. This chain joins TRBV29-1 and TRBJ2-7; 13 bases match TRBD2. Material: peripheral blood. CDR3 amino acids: CSDGGLAGPSPKYEQYF. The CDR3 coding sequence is TGCAGCGACGGGGGACTAGCGGGACCGTCCCCTAAATACGAGCAGTACTTC.